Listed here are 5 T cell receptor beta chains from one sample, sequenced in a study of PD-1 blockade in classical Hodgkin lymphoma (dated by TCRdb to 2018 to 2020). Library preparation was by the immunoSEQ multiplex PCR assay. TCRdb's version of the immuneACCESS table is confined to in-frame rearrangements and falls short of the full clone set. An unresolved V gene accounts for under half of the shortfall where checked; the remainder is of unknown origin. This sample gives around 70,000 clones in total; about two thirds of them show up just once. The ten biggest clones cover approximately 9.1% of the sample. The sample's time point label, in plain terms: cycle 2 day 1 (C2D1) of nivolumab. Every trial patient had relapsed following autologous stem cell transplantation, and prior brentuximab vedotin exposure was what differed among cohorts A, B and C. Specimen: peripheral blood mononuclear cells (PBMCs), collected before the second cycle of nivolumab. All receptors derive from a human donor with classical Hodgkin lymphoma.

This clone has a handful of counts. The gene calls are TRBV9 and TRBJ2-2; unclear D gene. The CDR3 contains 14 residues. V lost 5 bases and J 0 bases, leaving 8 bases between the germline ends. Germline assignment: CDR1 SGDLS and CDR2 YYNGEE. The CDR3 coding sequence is TGTGCCAGCAGTCTTATTTCGAACACCGGGGAGCTGTTTTTT. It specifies CASSLISNTGELFF.

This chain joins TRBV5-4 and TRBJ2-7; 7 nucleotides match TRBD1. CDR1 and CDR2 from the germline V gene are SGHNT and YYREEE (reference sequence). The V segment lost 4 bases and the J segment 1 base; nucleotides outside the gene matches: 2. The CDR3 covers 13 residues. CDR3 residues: CASSRDRSYEQYF. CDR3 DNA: TGTGCCAGCAGCCGGGACAGATCCTACGAGCAGTACTTC.

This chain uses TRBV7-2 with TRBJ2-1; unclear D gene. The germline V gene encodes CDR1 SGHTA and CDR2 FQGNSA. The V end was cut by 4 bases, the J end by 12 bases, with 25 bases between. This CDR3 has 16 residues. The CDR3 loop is CASSSPPGPTYGRQFF. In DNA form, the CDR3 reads TGTGCCAGCAGCTCCCCCCCGGGCCCCACCTACGGACGGCAGTTCTTC. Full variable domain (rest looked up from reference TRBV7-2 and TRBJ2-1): GAGVSQSPSNKVTEKGKDVELRCDPISGHTALYWYRQSLGQGLEFLIYFQGNSAPDKSGLPSDRFSAERTGGSVSTLTIQRTQQEDSAVYLCASSSPPGPTYGRQFFGPGTRLTVL.

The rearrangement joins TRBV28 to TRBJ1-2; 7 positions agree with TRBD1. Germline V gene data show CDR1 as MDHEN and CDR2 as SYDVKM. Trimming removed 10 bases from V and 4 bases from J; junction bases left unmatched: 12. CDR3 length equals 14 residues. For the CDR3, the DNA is TGTGCCACCACAACAGGGGAAATGAGCTATGGCTACACCTTC. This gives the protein CATTTGEMSYGYTF.

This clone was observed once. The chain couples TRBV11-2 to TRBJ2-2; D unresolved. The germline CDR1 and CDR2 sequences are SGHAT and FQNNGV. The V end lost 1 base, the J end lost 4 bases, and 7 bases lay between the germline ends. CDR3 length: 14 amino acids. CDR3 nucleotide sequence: TGTGCCAGCAGCTTAGGGTCTAGCACCGGGGAGCTGTTTTTT. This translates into CASSLGSSTGELFF.